The source of this T cell receptor (beta chain) is a study of identical twins. TCRdb reanalysed the 5' RACE reads using MiXCR and keeps one entry per CDR3 protein. The sample has some 200,000 distinct CDR3 sequences, 7.5% seen once. V lost 2 bases to trimming and J lost 1 base, with 5 bases between them. The germline CDR1 and CDR2 sequences are DFQATT and SNEGSKA (reference sequence). The CDR3 covers 12 residues. These same records also appear under a second study, on yellow fever vaccine responses in identical twins.

The V and J genes are TRBV20-1 and TRBJ1-2; the D is unclear. This clonotype was obtained from a woman aged 18-30 years in good health. The sequenced sample consisted of memory (CD45RO+) T cells sorted from blood. CDR3 DNA: TGCAGTGCTAGAAATGATAACTATGGCTACACCTTC. Translating it yields CSARNDNYGYTF.